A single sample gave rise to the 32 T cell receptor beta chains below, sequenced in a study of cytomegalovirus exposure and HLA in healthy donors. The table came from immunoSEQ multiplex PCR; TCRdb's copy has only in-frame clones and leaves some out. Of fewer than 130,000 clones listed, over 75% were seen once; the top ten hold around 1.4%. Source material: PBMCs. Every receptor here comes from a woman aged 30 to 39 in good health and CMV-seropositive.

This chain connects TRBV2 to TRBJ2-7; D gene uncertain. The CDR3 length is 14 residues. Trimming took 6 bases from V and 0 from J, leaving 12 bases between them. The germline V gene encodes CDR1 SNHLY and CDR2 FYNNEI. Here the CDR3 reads CASSVNSVSYEQYF. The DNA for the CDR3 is TGTGCCAGCAGCGTAAACAGTGTCTCCTACGAGCAGTACTTC.

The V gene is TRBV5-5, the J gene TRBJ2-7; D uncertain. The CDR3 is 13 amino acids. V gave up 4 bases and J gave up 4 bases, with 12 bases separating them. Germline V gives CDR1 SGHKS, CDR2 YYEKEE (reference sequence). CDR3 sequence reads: CASSLDTLYEQYF. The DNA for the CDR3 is TGTGCCAGCAGCCTTGACACCCTGTACGAGCAGTACTTC.

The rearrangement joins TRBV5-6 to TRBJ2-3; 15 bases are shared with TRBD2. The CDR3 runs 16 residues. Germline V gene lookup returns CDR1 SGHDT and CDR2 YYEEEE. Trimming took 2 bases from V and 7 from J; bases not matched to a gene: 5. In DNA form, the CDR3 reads TGTGCCAGCAGCTTTGGGACTAGCGGGAGGTACCATACGCAGTATTTT. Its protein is CASSFGTSGRYHTQYF.

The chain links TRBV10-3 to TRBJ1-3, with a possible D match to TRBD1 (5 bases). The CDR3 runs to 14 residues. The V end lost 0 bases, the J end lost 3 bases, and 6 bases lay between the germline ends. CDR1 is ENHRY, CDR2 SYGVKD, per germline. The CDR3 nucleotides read TGTGCCATCAGTGAGTCGACAGATGGAAACACCATATATTTT. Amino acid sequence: CAISESTDGNTIYF.

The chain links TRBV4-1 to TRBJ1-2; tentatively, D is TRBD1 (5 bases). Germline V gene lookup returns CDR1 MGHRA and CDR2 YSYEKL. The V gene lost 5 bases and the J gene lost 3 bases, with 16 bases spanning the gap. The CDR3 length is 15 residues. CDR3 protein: CASSGSGGGDYGYTF. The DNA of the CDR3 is TGCGCCAGCAGCGGATCGGGGGGAGGAGACTATGGCTACACCTTC.

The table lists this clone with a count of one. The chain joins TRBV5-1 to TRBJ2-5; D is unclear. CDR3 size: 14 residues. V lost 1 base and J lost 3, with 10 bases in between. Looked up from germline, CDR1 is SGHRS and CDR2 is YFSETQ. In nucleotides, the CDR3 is TGCGCCAGCAGCTTGCTTGGCGGAAAAGAGACCCAGTACTTC. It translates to CASSLLGGKETQYF.

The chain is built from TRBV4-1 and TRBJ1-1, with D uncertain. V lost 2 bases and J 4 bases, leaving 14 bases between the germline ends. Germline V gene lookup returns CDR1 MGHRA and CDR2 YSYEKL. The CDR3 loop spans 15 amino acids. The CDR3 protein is CASSQSPPGSTEAFF. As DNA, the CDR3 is TGCGCCAGCAGCCAATCCCCCCCAGGCAGCACTGAAGCTTTCTTT.

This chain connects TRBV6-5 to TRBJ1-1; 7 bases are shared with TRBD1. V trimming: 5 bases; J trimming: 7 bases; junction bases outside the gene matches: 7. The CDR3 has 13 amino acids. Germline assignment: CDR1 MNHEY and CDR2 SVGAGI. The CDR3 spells CASSAGTAVEAFF. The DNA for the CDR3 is TGTGCCAGCAGTGCGGGGACAGCAGTTGAAGCTTTCTTT.

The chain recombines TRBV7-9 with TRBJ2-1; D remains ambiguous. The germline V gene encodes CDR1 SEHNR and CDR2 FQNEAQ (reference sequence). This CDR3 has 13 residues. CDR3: CAKEERGYNEQFF. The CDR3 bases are TGTGCTAAAGAGGAGCGCGGCTACAATGAGCAGTTCTTC.

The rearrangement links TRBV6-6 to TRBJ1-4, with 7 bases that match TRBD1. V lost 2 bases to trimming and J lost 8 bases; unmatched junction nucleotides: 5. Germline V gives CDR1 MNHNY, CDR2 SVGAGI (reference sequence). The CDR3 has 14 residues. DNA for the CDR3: TGTGCCAGCAGTTACAGGGACAGCGAAGAAAAACTGTTTTTT. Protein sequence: CASSYRDSEEKLFF.

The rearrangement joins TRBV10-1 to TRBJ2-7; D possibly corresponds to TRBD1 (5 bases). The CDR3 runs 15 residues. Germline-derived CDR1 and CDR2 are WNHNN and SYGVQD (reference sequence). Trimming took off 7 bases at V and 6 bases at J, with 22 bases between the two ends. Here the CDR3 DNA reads TGCGCCAGCACACCCTGGGGCACCTGCTTTTGCGAGCAGTACTTC. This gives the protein CASTPWGTCFCEQYF.

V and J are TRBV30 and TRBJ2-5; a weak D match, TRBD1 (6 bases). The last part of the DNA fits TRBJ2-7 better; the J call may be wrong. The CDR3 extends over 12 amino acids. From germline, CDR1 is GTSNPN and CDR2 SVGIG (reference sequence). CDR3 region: CAWGRGFNEQYF. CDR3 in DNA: TGTGCCTGGGGCAGGGGATTCAACGAGCAGTACTTC.

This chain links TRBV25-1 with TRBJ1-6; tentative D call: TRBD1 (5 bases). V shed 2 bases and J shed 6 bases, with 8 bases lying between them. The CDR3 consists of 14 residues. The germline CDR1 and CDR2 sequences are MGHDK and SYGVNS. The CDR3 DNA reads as TGTGCCAGCAGTGAACAGGGATTTAATTCACCCCTCCACTTT. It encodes CASSEQGFNSPLHF.

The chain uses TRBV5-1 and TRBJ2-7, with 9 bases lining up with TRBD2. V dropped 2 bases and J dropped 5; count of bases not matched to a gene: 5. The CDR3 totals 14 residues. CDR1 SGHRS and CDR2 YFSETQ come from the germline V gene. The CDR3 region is CASSLAGGIHEQYF. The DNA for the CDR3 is TGCGCCAGCAGCTTAGCGGGAGGAATCCACGAGCAGTACTTC.

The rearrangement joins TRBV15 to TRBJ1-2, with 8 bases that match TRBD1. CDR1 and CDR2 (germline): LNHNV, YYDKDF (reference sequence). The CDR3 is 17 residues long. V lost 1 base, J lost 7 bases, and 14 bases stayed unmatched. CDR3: CATSRGFQGAPDRGYTF. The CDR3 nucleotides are TGTGCCACCAGCAGAGGCTTCCAGGGGGCGCCAGATCGTGGCTACACCTTC.

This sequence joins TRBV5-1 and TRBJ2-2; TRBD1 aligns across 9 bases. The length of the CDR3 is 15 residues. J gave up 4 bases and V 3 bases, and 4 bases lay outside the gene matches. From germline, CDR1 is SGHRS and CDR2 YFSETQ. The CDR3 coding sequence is TGCGCCAGCAGCTCTCGGACAGGGGTCACCGGGGAGCTGTTTTTT. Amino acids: CASSSRTGVTGELFF.

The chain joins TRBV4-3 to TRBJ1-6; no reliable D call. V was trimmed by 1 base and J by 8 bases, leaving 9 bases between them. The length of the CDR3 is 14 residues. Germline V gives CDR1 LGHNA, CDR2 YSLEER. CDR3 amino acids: CASSQGTLHSPLHF. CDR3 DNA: TGCGCCAGCAGCCAAGGTACTCTGCATTCACCCCTCCACTTT.

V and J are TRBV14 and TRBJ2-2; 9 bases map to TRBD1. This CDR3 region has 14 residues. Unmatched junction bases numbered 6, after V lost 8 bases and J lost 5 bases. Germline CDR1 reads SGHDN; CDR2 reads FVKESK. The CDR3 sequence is CASRLGTGTGELFF. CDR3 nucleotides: TGTGCCAGCCGCCTTGGGACAGGGACCGGGGAGCTGTTTTTT.

CDR3 nucleotides: TGTGCCAGCAGCATACAGGGGGCGGCTAATGAAAAACTGTTTTTT. It yields the protein CASSIQGAANEKLFF. V is TRBV13 and J is TRBJ1-4; TRBD1 aligns across 9 bases. The CDR3 spans 15 residues. Germline assignment: CDR1 PRHDT and CDR2 FYEKMQ (reference sequence). The ends lost 5 bases at V and 3 bases at J; junction bases unmatched: 4.

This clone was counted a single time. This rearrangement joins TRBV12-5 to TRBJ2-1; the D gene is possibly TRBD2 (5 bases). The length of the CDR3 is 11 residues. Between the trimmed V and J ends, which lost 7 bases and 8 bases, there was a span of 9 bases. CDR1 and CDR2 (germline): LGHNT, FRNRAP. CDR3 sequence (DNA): TGTGCTAGTGCGGACTTTCATGAGCAGTTCTTC. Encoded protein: CASADFHEQFF.

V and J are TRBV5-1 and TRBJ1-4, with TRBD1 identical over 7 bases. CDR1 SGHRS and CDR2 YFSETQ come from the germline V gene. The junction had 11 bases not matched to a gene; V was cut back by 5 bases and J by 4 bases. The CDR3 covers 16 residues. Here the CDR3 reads CASSDQPGTVNEKLFF. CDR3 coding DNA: TGCGCCAGCAGTGACCAACCCGGGACAGTTAATGAAAAACTGTTTTTT.

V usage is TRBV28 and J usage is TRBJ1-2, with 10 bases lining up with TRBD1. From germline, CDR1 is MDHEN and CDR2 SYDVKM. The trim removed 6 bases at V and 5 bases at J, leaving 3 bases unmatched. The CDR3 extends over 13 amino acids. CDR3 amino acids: CASSSGQGYGYTF. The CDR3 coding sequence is TGTGCCAGCAGCTCGGGACAGGGGTATGGCTACACCTTC.

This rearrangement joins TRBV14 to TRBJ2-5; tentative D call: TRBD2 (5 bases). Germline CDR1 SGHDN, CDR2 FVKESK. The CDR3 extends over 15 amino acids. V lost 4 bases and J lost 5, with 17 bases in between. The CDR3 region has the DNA TGTGCCAGCAGCCCCTACAGCGGCGGCTGGGAGACCCAGTACTTC. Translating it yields CASSPYSGGWETQYF.

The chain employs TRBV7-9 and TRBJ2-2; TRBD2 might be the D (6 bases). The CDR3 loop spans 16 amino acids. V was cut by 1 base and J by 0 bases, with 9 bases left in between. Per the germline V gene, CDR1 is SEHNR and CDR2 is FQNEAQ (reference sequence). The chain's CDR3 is CASSLGASANTGELFF. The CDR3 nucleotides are TGTGCCAGCAGCTTAGGCGCTAGCGCGAACACCGGGGAGCTGTTTTTT.

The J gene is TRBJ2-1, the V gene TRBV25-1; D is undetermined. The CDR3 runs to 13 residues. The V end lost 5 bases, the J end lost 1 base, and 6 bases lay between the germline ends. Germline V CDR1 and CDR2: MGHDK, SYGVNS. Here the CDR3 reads CASSRSSYNEQFF. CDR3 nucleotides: TGTGCCAGCAGTCGGTCTTCCTACAATGAGCAGTTCTTC.

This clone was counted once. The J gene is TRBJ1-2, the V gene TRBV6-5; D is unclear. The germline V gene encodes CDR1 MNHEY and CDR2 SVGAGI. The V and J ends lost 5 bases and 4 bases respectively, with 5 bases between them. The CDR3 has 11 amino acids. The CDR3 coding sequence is TGTGCCAGCAGTAACGGCTATGGCTACACCTTC. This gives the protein CASSNGYGYTF.

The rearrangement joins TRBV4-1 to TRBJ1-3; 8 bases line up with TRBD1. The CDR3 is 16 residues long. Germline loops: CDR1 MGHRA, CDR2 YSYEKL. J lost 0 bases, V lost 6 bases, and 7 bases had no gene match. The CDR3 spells CASRGQGKTSGNTIYF. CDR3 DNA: TGCGCCAGCAGAGGACAGGGAAAAACCTCTGGAAACACCATATATTTT.

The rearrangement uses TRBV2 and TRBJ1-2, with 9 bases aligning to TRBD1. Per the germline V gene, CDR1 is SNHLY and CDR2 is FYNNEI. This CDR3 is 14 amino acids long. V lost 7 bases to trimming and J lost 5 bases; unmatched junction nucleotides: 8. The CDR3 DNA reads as TGTGCCAGCAAAGGGACAGGGAGATTTTATGGCTACACCTTC. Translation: CASKGTGRFYGYTF.

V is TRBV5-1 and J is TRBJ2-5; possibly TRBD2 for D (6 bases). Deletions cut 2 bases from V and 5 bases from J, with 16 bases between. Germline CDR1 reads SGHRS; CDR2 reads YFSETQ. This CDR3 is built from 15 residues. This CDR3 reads CASSFGGNPEETQYF. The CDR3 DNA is TGCGCCAGCAGCTTCGGGGGTAACCCGGAGGAGACCCAGTACTTC. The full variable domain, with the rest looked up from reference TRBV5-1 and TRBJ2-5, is KAGVTQTPRYLIKTRGQQVTLSCSPISGHRSVSWYQQTPGQGLQFLFEYFSETQRNKGNFPGRFSGRQFSNSRSEMNVSTLELGDSALYLCASSFGGNPEETQYFGPGTRLLVL.

CDR3 amino acids: CAWSVGQGGINEQYF. As DNA, the CDR3 is TGTGCCTGGAGTGTGGGACAGGGCGGGATCAACGAGCAGTACTTC. The chain links TRBV30 to TRBJ2-7; TRBD1 agrees at 9 bases. The CDR3 runs to 15 residues. Germline V gene lookup returns CDR1 GTSNPN and CDR2 SVGIG (reference sequence). The trim removed 0 bases at V and 5 bases at J, leaving 8 bases unmatched.

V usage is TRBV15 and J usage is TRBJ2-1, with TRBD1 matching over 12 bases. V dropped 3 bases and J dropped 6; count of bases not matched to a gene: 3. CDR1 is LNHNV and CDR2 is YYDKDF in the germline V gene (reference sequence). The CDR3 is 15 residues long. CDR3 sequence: CATSRGQGASNEQFF. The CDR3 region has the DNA TGTGCCACCAGCAGGGGACAGGGGGCGTCCAATGAGCAGTTCTTC.

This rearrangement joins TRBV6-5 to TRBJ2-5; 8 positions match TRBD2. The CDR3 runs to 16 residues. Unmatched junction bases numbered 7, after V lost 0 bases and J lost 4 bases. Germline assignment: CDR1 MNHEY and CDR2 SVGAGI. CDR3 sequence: CASSYSLAGGGETQYF. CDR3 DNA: TGTGCCAGCAGTTACTCCCTCGCGGGAGGAGGAGAGACCCAGTACTTC.